This T cell receptor beta chain was recovered during a study of spatial heterogeneity in lung cancer. Study-level information: Averaged across combinations, each unique TCR and UMI pairing appeared more than ten times in raw reads, which were uncorrected. Overall study results and limits: Counts that tracked tumor mutation counts were those of expanded intratumoral alpha and beta TCRs.

Relative to its sample, this clonotype is medium-sized. Its specificity is not known. A library prepared for alpha chains yielded this beta chain as an off-target read; its size is of little meaning. Time point here: sample taken at primary tumor resection. The CDR3 runs to 15 residues. The V end was cut by 2 bases, the J end by 2 bases, with 10 bases between. From germline, CDR1 is MNHEY and CDR2 SMNVEV (reference sequence). TCRdb called the 5' RACE reads again in MiXCR, with one record for every CDR3 protein. Altogether about 7,900 distinct CDR3 sequences are present, 6% to 9% being singletons, with the ten largest covering roughly a sixth.

The chain couples TRBV27 to TRBJ2-1, with D tentatively TRBD2 (6 bases). This clonotype was obtained from a female donor with early-stage non-small cell lung cancer. The sample in question was lung tumor tissue, obtained at surgery. In DNA form, the CDR3 reads TGTGCCAGCAGTTTAATGAGGGAGGCCTACAATGAGCAGTTCTTC. It yields the protein CASSLMREAYNEQFF.